A single sample gave rise to the 19 T cell receptor beta chains below, sequenced in a study of T cell repertoires in aging, cancer and after chemotherapy. A mixed TRB-A/B primer pool amplified rearranged TRB by multiplex touch-down PCR. Each CDR3 protein is one row after TCRdb ran MiXCR on the multiplex PCR reads. The sample has roughly 5,800 distinct CDR3 sequences, 38% seen once. The template was genomic DNA from peripheral blood, not RNA. Material: blood. The receptors were sampled from a human donor with a blood cancer.

This clonotype is labeled as medium-sized. This rearrangement joins TRBV29-1 to TRBJ1-5; no clear D gene. This CDR3 has 14 residues. Looked up from germline, CDR1 is SQVTM and CDR2 is ANQGSEA. V was shortened by 6 bases and J by 0 bases, with 12 bases between the two germline ends. The CDR3 DNA reads as TGCAGCGTCCGAGAGGGTCATAGCAATCAGCCCCAGCATTTT. It specifies CSVREGHSNQPQHF.

This clonotype ranks as medium-sized (0.01 to 0.1%). The DNA of the CDR3 is TGTGCCAGCAGTTACTCGAGTCGAACGGGGAACTCCTATAATTCACCCCTCCACTTT. Translating it yields CASSYSSRTGNSYNSPLHF. The chain has TRBV6-6 and TRBJ1-6; D is ambiguous. Trimming stripped 0 bases from V and 0 bases from J, with 15 bases between. This CDR3 spans 19 amino acids. Germline CDR1 is MNHNY and CDR2 is SVGAGI (reference sequence).

This clonotype is medium-sized (0.01 to 0.1%) in the sample. J is TRBJ1-6 and V is TRBV12-3 or TRBV12-4, with D hard to call. The CDR3 runs to 15 residues. V gave up 3 bases and J gave up 6 bases, with 12 bases separating them. The CDR3 region has the DNA TGTGCCAGCAGTTTGGGTTTGCAGGTTAATTCACCCCTCCACTTT. This codes for CASSLGLQVNSPLHF.

This clonotype was seen a handful of times. J is TRBJ1-1 and V is TRBV19; D uncertain. Germline-derived CDR1 and CDR2 are LNHDA and SQIVND (reference sequence). V was trimmed by 10 bases and J by 6 bases, leaving 18 bases between them. The CDR3 is 13 amino acids. The chain's CDR3 is CATQAPTAPEAFF. The CDR3 DNA is TGTGCCACCCAGGCCCCGACGGCGCCTGAAGCTTTCTTT.

The rearrangement links TRBV20-1 to TRBJ2-2; TRBD2 might be the D (5 bases). The CDR3 covers 13 residues. V gave up 7 bases and J gave up 4 bases, with 13 bases separating them. The germline gives CDR1 DFQATT, CDR2 SNEGSKA (reference sequence). This CDR3 reads CSVRELGTGELFF. CDR3 DNA: TGCAGTGTGAGGGAGTTGGGCACCGGGGAGCTGTTTTTT.

In the case of this clonotype: Since a much larger clone is just one base distant, this may be a read error. The chain uses TRBV6-5 and TRBJ1-1, with D perhaps matching TRBD1 (5 bases). The length of the CDR3 is 15 residues. Germline V CDR1 and CDR2: MNHEY, SVGAGI. The CDR3 loop reads CASSRDRLMNTEALF. CDR3 in DNA: TGTGCCAGCAGCCGCGACAGACTGATGAACACTGAAGCTTTATTT.

The chain combines TRBV28 with TRBJ2-6, with D perhaps TRBD1 (7 bases). With 2 bases removed from V and 3 bases from J, the gap between germline ends came to 14 bases. Germline V CDR1 and CDR2: MDHEN, SYDVKM. CDR3 length equals 17 residues. The CDR3 loop is CASSLRAGGSGANVLTF. In DNA, the CDR3 is TGTGCCAGCAGTTTAAGGGCAGGGGGGAGTGGGGCCAACGTCCTGACTTTC.

Points on this clonotype: This clone may be a read error of a much larger clone one base away. This rearrangement joins TRBV30 to TRBJ2-3, with D hard to call. The germline V gene has CDR1 GTSNPN and CDR2 SVGIG (reference sequence). The CDR3 covers 16 residues. Trimming left V 1 base short and J 0 bases short, with 14 bases between. The CDR3 sequence is CAWSALGRFSTDTQYF. For the CDR3, the DNA is TGTGCCTGGAGTGCGCTAGGGCGGTTCAGCACAGATACGCAGTATTTT.

The chain is built from TRBV6-1 and TRBJ2-4; 13 bases align to TRBD2. This CDR3 has 16 residues. Germline V CDR1 and CDR2: MNHNS, SASEGT. Trimming at V came to 2 bases and at J to 8 bases, leaving 6 bases not matched to a gene. CDR3 region: CASSERTSGSGDIQYF. The CDR3 region has the DNA TGTGCCAGCAGTGAAAGGACTAGCGGGAGTGGTGACATTCAGTACTTC.

This chain joins TRBV19 and TRBJ1-2; D is ambiguous. Trimming took off 1 base at V and 3 bases at J, with 12 bases between the two ends. This CDR3 spans 15 amino acids. Germline V gene data show CDR1 as LNHDA and CDR2 as SQIVND (reference sequence). In nucleotides, the CDR3 is TGTGCCAGTAGTATAGGAGTCGTCCCTCACTATGGCTACACCTTC. Translating it yields CASSIGVVPHYGYTF.

The gene calls are TRBV12-3 or TRBV12-4 and TRBJ2-7, with D possibly called TRBD1 or TRBD2 (5 bases each). This CDR3 comprises 12 residues. Between the trimmed V and J ends, which lost 6 bases and 1 base, there was a span of 7 bases. DNA for the CDR3: TGTGCCAGCAGGGGACGTTCCTACGAGCAGTACTTC. Its translation: CASRGRSYEQYF.

In this sample, this clonotype turned up once. The J gene is TRBJ2-7, the V gene TRBV29-1; D possibly uses TRBD1 or TRBD2 (5 bases each). The CDR3 extends over 14 amino acids. Trimming removed 5 bases at V and 3 bases at J, with 17 bases between. The germline V gene has CDR1 SQVTM and CDR2 ANQGSEA. This chain's CDR3 is CSVQTGTEFYEQYF. CDR3 in DNA: TGCAGCGTTCAAACCGGGACGGAATTCTACGAGCAGTACTTC.

The V gene is TRBV24-1, the J gene TRBJ2-5, with TRBD1 identical over 11 bases. V was pared by 1 base and J by 5 bases, with 2 bases of the junction left unmatched. This CDR3 has 15 residues. CDR1 is KGHDR and CDR2 is SFDVKD in the germline V gene. The CDR3 is CATSDFRTGGETQYF. CDR3 in DNA: TGTGCCACCAGTGATTTCCGGACAGGGGGCGAGACCCAGTACTTC.

This clonotype counts as medium-sized. V and J are TRBV6-5 and TRBJ1-1; D unresolved. Looked up from germline, CDR1 is MNHEY and CDR2 is SVGAGI. The CDR3 is 15 residues long. The ends were cut back, 5 bases at V and 0 bases at J, with 13 bases in the middle. The CDR3 protein is CASSPIGPMNTEAFF. CDR3 bases: TGTGCCAGCAGTCCGATCGGGCCTATGAACACTGAAGCTTTCTTT.

This clonotype turned up a few times. The rearrangement joins TRBV12-3 or TRBV12-4 to TRBJ2-7, with 10 positions matching TRBD1. J was trimmed by 5 bases and V by 3 bases; bases with no gene match: 7. This CDR3 comprises 15 residues. CDR3 residues: CASSFPTGGINEQYF. DNA for the CDR3: TGTGCCAGCAGTTTTCCGACAGGGGGCATCAACGAGCAGTACTTC.

By sample share, this clonotype is medium-sized (0.01 to 0.1%). The chain is built from TRBV19 and TRBJ2-5; tentative D call: TRBD1 (6 bases). This CDR3 spans 13 amino acids. In germline, CDR1 is LNHDA, CDR2 SQIVND (reference sequence). V was trimmed by 6 bases and J by 5 bases, leaving 13 bases between them. The CDR3 region is CASREQGGETQYF. CDR3 coding DNA: TGTGCCAGTAGGGAACAGGGTGGTGAGACCCAGTACTTC.

The chain combines TRBV5-6 with TRBJ2-3; D not resolved. CDR3 length: 12 residues. The V gene's germline CDR1 is SGHDT and CDR2 YYEEEE. The ends were cut back, 2 bases at V and 5 bases at J, with 6 bases in the middle. CDR3 sequence (DNA): TGTGCCAGCAGCTTAGGAGTAGATACGCAGTATTTT. As protein: CASSLGVDTQYF.

The chain has TRBV7-6 and TRBJ2-7; D gene ambiguous. The CDR3 spans 13 residues. The germline V and J ends were trimmed by 4 bases and 6 bases, with 13 bases remaining between them. Germline loops: CDR1 SGHVS, CDR2 FNYEAQ. The CDR3 coding sequence is TGTGCCAGCAGCTCCCAGACGGTCGCCGAGCAGTACTTC. This gives the protein CASSSQTVAEQYF.

On this clonotype: Germline and junction disagree at one end, which may indicate a read error. The chain employs TRBV27 and TRBJ1-2, with a weak D call TRBD1 (6 bases). CDR1 is MNHEY, CDR2 SMNVEV, per germline (reference sequence). This CDR3 has 14 amino acids. CDR3 DNA: TGTGCCACCAGTGAAGACGGGGGGCGCGGTGGCTACACCTTC. It is translated as CATSEDGGRGGYTF.